This TCR beta chain is drawn from a study of Ad26.COV2.S vaccination and SARS-CoV-2 variants. From germline, CDR1 is KGHSH and CDR2 LQKENI. Trimming at V came to 6 bases and at J to 5 bases, leaving 17 bases not matched to a gene. CDR3 length: 19 amino acids. Treatment noted: 15 to 20 received Ad26.COV2.S at low or high dose, single or two shots; roughly five received placebo; per-sample allocation not given. Samples were taken on day 63 after the first vaccine or placebo injection. The method was immunoSEQ multiplex PCR; TCRdb's version includes in-frame clones alone and lacks a portion of them. The sample has a few hundred thousand clones; about four fifths are singletons.

This sequence originates from a person aged 18-65 years who received the Ad26.COV2.S COVID-19 vaccine or a placebo. The sample consisted of peripheral blood, taken in a trial of Ad26.COV2.S vaccine versus placebo. The V call is TRBV18, the J call TRBJ1-4, with 11 bases matching TRBD1. DNA for the CDR3: TGTGCCAGCTCGGCGGGACAGGGGGGGCCTAACGCCGCAAATGAAAAACTGTTTTTT. Amino acid sequence: CASSAGQGGPNAANEKLFF.